This entry is about one T cell receptor beta chain. Trimming shortened V by 7 bases and J by 6 bases, and 15 bases separated the two germline ends. This CDR3 comprises 14 residues. Germline lookup yields CDR1 LNHDA and CDR2 SQIVND (reference sequence). Assay used: immunoSEQ multiplex PCR; TCRdb lists only in-frame clones, some missing. The sample yields a few hundred thousand clones, around 90% seen once. The sample comes from a study of blood T cell repertoires in COVID-19. What was sequenced was peripheral blood. The rearrangement links TRBV19 to TRBJ2-2; D possibly corresponds to TRBD2 (6 bases). The clonotype comes from a woman aged 60-75 years with COVID-19, enrolled during active disease. Here the CDR3 reads CASTASVTAGELFF. The DNA for the CDR3 is TGTGCCAGTACGGCTAGCGTGACGGCCGGGGAGCTGTTTTTT.